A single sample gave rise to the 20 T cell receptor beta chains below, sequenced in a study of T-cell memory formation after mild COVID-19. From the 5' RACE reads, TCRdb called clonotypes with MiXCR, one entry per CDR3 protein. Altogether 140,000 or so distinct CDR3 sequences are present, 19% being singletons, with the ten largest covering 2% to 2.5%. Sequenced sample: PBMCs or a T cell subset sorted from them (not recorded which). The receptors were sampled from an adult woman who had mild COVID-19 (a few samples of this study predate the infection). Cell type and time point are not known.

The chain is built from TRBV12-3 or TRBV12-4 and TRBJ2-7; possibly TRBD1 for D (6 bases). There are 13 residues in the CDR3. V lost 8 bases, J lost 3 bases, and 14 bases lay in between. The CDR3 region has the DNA TGTGCCAGCGGGACATTAGGTCTCTACGAGCAGTACTTC. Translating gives CASGTLGLYEQYF.

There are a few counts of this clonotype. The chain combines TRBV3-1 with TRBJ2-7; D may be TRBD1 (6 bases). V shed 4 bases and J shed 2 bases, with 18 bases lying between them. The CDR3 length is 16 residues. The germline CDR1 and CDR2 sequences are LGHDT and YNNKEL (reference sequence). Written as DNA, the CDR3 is TGTGCCAGCAGCCCGAGTTTTAAGACAGGAGCCTACGAGCAGTACTTC. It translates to CASSPSFKTGAYEQYF.

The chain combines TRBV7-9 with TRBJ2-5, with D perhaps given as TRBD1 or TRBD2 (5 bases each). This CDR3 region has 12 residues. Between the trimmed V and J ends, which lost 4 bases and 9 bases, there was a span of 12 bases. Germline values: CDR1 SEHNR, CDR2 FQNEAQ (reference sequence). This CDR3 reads CASSWDVGAQYF. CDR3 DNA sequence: TGTGCCAGCAGCTGGGACGTCGGTGCCCAGTACTTC.

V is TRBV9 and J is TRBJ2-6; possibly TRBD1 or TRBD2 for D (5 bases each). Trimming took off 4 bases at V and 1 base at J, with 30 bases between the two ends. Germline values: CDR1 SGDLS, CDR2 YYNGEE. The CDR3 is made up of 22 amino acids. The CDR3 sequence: CASSPSPGSLGLSSSGANVLTF. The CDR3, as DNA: TGTGCCAGCAGCCCTAGCCCAGGGTCTCTCGGATTATCATCTTCTGGGGCCAACGTCCTGACTTTC.

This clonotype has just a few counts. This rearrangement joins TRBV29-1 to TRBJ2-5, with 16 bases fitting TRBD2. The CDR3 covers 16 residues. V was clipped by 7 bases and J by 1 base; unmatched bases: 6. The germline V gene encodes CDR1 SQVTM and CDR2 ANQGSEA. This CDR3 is CSAEGLAGGRQETQYF. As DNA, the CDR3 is TGCAGCGCGGAGGGACTAGCGGGGGGGCGCCAAGAGACCCAGTACTTC.

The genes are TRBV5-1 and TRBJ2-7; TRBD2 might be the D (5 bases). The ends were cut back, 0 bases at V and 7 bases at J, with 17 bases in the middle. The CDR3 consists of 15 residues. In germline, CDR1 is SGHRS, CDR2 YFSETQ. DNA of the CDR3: TGCGCCAGCAGCTTGGGGGTCGACGGCCGAGGGGAGCAGTACTTC. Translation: CASSLGVDGRGEQYF.

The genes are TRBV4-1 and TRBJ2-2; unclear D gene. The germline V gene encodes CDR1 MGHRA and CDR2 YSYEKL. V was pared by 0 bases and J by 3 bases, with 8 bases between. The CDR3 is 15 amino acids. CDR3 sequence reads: CASSQDSADTGELFF. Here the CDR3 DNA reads TGCGCCAGCAGCCAAGATTCGGCAGACACCGGGGAGCTGTTTTTT.

The chain's CDR3 is CASSAGDRQSGETQYF. CDR3 nucleotides: TGTGCCAGCAGCGCGGGGGACAGACAAAGTGGAGAGACCCAGTACTTC. V gene TRBV9 combines with J gene TRBJ2-5; maybe TRBD1 (7 bases). Germline assignment: CDR1 SGDLS and CDR2 YYNGEE. V was clipped by 3 bases and J by 4 bases, with 19 bases between them. There are 16 residues in the CDR3.

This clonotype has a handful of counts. The CDR3 DNA follows: TGTGCCAGCAGTTACTCGAAAGGGGTCGGTGCTAACTATGGCTACACCTTC. Encoded protein: CASSYSKGVGANYGYTF. The chain carries TRBV6-5 and TRBJ1-2; a weak D match, TRBD1 (5 bases). This CDR3 comprises 17 residues. The germline V gene has CDR1 MNHEY and CDR2 SVGAGI. Trimming pared 0 bases from V and 0 bases from J, leaving 14 bases between.

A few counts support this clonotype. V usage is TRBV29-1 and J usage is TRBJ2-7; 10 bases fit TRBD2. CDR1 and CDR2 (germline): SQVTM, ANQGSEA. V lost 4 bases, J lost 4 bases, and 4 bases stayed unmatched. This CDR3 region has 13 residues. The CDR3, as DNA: TGCAGCGTTGTGCTAGCGGGAGATTACGAGCAGTACTTC. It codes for CSVVLAGDYEQYF.

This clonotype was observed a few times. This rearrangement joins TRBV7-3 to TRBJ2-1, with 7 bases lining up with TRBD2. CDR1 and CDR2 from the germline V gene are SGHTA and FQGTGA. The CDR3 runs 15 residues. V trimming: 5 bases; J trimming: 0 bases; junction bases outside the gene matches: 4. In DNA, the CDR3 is TGTGCCAGCAGCAGCGGGAAAAGCTCCTACAATGAGCAGTTCTTC. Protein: CASSSGKSSYNEQFF.

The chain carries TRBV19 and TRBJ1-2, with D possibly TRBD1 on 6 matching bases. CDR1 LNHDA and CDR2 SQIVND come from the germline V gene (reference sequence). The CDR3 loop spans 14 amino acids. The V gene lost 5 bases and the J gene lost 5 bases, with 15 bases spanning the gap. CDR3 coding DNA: TGTGCCAGTAGTGAAGCCGACAGGACTTATGGCTACACCTTC. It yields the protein CASSEADRTYGYTF.

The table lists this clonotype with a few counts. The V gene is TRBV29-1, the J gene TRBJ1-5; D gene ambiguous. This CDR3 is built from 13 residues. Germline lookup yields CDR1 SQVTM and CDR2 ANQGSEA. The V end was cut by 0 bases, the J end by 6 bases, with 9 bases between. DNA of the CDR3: TGCAGCGTTGAAGAGAACGAATTTCAGCCCCAGCATTTT. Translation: CSVEENEFQPQHF.

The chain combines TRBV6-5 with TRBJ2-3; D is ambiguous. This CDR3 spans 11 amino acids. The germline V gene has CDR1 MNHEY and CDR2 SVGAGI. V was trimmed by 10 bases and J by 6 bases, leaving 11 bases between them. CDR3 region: CATSAADTQYF. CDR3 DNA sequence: TGTGCCACCTCCGCAGCGGATACGCAGTATTTT.

This CDR3 reads CATSSAAGWAAMGNTEAFF. For the CDR3, the DNA is TGTGCCACCAGCTCCGCGGCAGGGTGGGCGGCAATGGGCAACACTGAAGCTTTCTTT. The chain links TRBV15 to TRBJ1-1; the D gene is possibly TRBD1 (5 bases). This CDR3 contains 19 residues. Trimming took off 5 bases at V and 2 bases at J, with 27 bases between the two ends. Per the germline V gene, CDR1 is LNHNV and CDR2 is YYDKDF (reference sequence).

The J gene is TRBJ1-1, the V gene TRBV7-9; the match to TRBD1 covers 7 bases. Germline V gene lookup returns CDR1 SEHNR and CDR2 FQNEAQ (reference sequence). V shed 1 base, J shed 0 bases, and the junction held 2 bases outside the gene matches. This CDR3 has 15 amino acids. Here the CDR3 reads CASSLGDRMNTEAFF. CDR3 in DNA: TGTGCCAGCAGCTTAGGGGACAGAATGAACACTGAAGCTTTCTTT. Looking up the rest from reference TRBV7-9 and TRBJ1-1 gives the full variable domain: DTGVSQNPRHKITKRGQNVTFRCDPISEHNRLYWYRQTLGQGPEFLTYFQNEAQLEKSRLLSDRFSAERPKGSFSTLEIQRTEQGDSAMYLCASSLGDRMNTEAFFGQGTRLTVV.

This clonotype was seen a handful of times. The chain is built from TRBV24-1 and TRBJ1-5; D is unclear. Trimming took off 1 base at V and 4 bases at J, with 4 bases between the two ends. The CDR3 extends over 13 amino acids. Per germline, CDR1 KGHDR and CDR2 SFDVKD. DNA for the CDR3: TGTGCCACCAGTGATTTCACGAATCAGCCCCAGCATTTT. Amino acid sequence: CATSDFTNQPQHF.

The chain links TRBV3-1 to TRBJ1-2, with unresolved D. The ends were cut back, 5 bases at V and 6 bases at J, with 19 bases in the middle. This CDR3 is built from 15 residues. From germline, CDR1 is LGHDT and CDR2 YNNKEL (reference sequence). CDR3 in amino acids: CASSNRRRSGDGYTF. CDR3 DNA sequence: TGTGCCAGCAGCAACCGACGGCGTTCGGGTGATGGCTACACCTTC.

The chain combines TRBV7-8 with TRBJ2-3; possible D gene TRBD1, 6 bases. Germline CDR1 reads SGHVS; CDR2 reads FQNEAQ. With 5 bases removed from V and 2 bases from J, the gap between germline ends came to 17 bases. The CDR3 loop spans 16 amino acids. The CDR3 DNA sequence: TGTGCCAGCAGCCTTCTTAGGGTGGGGGCCACAGATACGCAGTATTTT. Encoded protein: CASSLLRVGATDTQYF.

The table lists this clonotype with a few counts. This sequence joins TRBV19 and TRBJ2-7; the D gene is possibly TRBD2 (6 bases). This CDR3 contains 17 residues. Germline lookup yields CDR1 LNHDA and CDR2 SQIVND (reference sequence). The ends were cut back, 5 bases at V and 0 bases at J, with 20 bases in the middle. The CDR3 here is CASSAGGLAGDSYEQYF. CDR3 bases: TGTGCCAGTAGTGCCGGGGGTTTGGCGGGCGACTCCTACGAGCAGTACTTC.